Shown below are 21 T cell receptor beta chains from a single sample sequenced in a study of T cell responses to AZD1222 COVID-19 vaccine. Generated by immunoSEQ multiplex PCR, the TCRdb table keeps only in-frame clones and is missing some. The sample carries 140,000 to 150,000 clones, 85% to 95% recorded once. The source was peripheral blood, collected after recovery from COVID-19. The receptor set was obtained from an adult who had recovered from COVID-19.

V is TRBV7-8 and J is TRBJ2-7; TRBD2 matches 7 bases. The length of the CDR3 is 15 residues. Losses at the gene ends were 5 bases for V and 6 bases for J; bases not matched to a gene: 13. Germline V gene data show CDR1 as SGHVS and CDR2 as FQNEAQ. CDR3 region: CASSLRLALTSEQYF. CDR3 DNA: TGTGCCAGCAGCCTTAGACTAGCCCTTACGAGCGAGCAGTACTTC. Using reference TRBV7-8 and TRBJ2-7 for the parts outside the CDR3, the full variable domain is GAGVSQSPRYKVAKRGQDVALRCDPISGHVSLFWYQQALGQGPEFLTYFQNEAQLDKSGLPSDRFFAERPEGSVSTLKIQRTQQEDSAVYLCASSLRLALTSEQYFGPGTRLTVT.

V gene TRBV7-6 combines with J gene TRBJ2-7, with D perhaps matching TRBD2 (6 bases). Germline CDR1 reads SGHVS; CDR2 reads FNYEAQ. The CDR3 length is 15 residues. V lost 1 base and J lost 1, with 11 bases in between. The CDR3 region has the DNA TGTGCCAGCAGCTTAGGAGCGGGCCTATCCTACGAGCAGTACTTC. This sequence encodes CASSLGAGLSYEQYF.

The DNA of the CDR3 is TGTGCCAGTACCAGGGACGGGCGAAACACTGAAGCTTTCTTT. Protein sequence: CASTRDGRNTEAFF. This chain links TRBV19 with TRBJ1-1; D is perhaps TRBD1 (5 bases). The CDR3 has 14 residues. Trimming cost V 7 bases and J 2 bases, with 14 bases left between them. The germline V gene encodes CDR1 LNHDA and CDR2 SQIVND (reference sequence).

The rearrangement links TRBV7-9 to TRBJ1-2; 9 bases line up with TRBD1. Germline V gene sequence: CDR1 SEHNR, CDR2 FQNEAQ (reference sequence). Trimming removed 5 bases from V and 7 bases from J; junction bases left unmatched: 5. The CDR3 length is 13 residues. This CDR3 is CASSVQGAGGYTF. CDR3 in DNA: TGTGCCAGCAGCGTACAGGGGGCGGGTGGCTACACCTTC.

In DNA form, the CDR3 reads TGTGCCAGCAGTTACCCAGGGGGACTGAACGAGCAGTACTTC. Protein: CASSYPGGLNEQYF. The chain carries TRBV6-5 and TRBJ2-7, with D tentatively TRBD1 (7 bases). The CDR3 totals 14 residues. Germline CDR1 and CDR2: MNHEY and SVGAGI. V lost 2 bases to trimming and J lost 5 bases, with 13 bases between them.

The chain is built from TRBV28 and TRBJ2-5; D remains ambiguous. Trimming shortened V by 2 bases and J by 4 bases, and 5 bases separated the two germline ends. This CDR3 is 12 amino acids long. Germline CDR1 is MDHEN and CDR2 is SYDVKM. CDR3: CASSLRRETQYF. CDR3 DNA sequence: TGTGCCAGCAGTTTACGGCGAGAGACCCAGTACTTC.

This sequence joins TRBV10-2 and TRBJ2-5; 9 nucleotides align to TRBD1. The germline CDR1 and CDR2 sequences are WSHSY and SAAADI. The CDR3 has 15 residues. V lost 1 base, J lost 5 bases, and 5 bases stayed unmatched. The CDR3 DNA reads TGCGCCAGCAGTGAGTGGACAGGGGACTTTGAGACCCAGTACTTC. This encodes CASSEWTGDFETQYF.

The rearrangement uses TRBV11-3 and TRBJ2-1, with unresolved D. Germline V gene sequence: CDR1 SGHNT, CDR2 YENEEA. Trimming removed 3 bases at V and 5 bases at J, with 11 bases between. The CDR3 spans 14 residues. DNA of the CDR3: TGTGCCAGCAGCTTTCAACGGGTCCACAATGAGCAGTTCTTC. This encodes CASSFQRVHNEQFF.

V usage is TRBV5-6 and J usage is TRBJ2-3; D gene uncertain. From germline, CDR1 is SGHDT and CDR2 YYEEEE. Trimming took off 3 bases at V and 4 bases at J, with 6 bases between the two ends. The CDR3 runs to 12 residues. CDR3 bases: TGTGCCAGCAGCTCTGGGGCAGATACGCAGTATTTT. It translates to CASSSGADTQYF.

V gene TRBV7-8 combines with J gene TRBJ2-7, with D perhaps matching TRBD2 (5 bases). The germline V gene has CDR1 SGHVS and CDR2 FQNEAQ. The V end was cut by 5 bases, the J end by 2 bases, with 28 bases between. CDR3 size: 19 residues. CDR3 region: CASSPAENTDGLKAYEQYF. The CDR3 nucleotides read TGTGCCAGCAGCCCCGCGGAAAATACTGACGGACTGAAAGCCTACGAGCAGTACTTC. The full variable domain, rest sourced from reference TRBV7-8 and TRBJ2-7, is GAGVSQSPRYKVAKRGQDVALRCDPISGHVSLFWYQQALGQGPEFLTYFQNEAQLDKSGLPSDRFFAERPEGSVSTLKIQRTQQEDSAVYLCASSPAENTDGLKAYEQYFGPGTRLTVT.

The rearrangement uses TRBV11-2 and TRBJ2-1, with 7 nucleotides matching TRBD2. Per the germline V gene, CDR1 is SGHAT and CDR2 is FQNNGV. V gave up 5 bases and J gave up 8 bases; unmatched junction bases: 18. The CDR3 is 17 residues long. The CDR3 here is CASSPRAAGVGLDEQFF. CDR3 sequence (DNA): TGTGCCAGCAGCCCGCGGGCCGCGGGAGTCGGCTTGGATGAGCAGTTCTTC.

The rearrangement joins TRBV5-1 to TRBJ2-7; TRBD2 is a possible D gene (6 bases). Trimming shortened V by 3 bases and J by 3 bases, and 13 bases separated the two germline ends. The CDR3 totals 14 residues. From germline, CDR1 is SGHRS and CDR2 YFSETQ. Here the CDR3 DNA reads TGCGCCAGCAGCTCTAGCGTTTGGAGCTACGAGCAGTACTTC. Its protein is CASSSSVWSYEQYF.

The chain combines TRBV19 with TRBJ2-5; D uncertain. CDR1 is LNHDA and CDR2 is SQIVND in the germline V gene (reference sequence). The CDR3 spans 16 residues. V was shortened by 5 bases and J by 5 bases, with 21 bases between the two germline ends. CDR3 region: CASSYSRAVGRETQYF. The CDR3 DNA is TGTGCCAGTAGTTACAGCCGAGCCGTGGGAAGGGAGACCCAGTACTTC.

The gene calls are TRBV5-4 and TRBJ2-3, with a weak D call TRBD2 (5 bases). V lost 4 bases and J 2 bases, leaving 20 bases between the germline ends. Germline CDR1 is SGHNT and CDR2 is YYREEE (reference sequence). The length of the CDR3 is 17 residues. DNA for the CDR3: TGTGCCAGCAGCCTGCTGATTCGGGATAGCGCCACAGATACGCAGTATTTT. Translation: CASSLLIRDSATDTQYF.

The rearrangement links TRBV27 to TRBJ2-1; D ambiguous. The V and J ends lost 3 bases and 3 bases respectively, with 15 bases between them. CDR3 size: 16 residues. Germline-derived CDR1 and CDR2 are MNHEY and SMNVEV (reference sequence). CDR3 sequence (DNA): TGTGCCAGCAGTTTGGTCACGGAGTGGGGCTACAATGAGCAGTTCTTC. Protein sequence: CASSLVTEWGYNEQFF.

The chain links TRBV6-4 to TRBJ2-2, with a tentative D call TRBD2 (5 bases). Germline CDR1 is MRHNA and CDR2 is SNTAGT. This CDR3 comprises 16 residues. The V and J ends lost 4 bases and 1 base respectively, with 13 bases between them. CDR3 sequence (DNA): TGTGCCAGCAGTGGCCTAGCTGGTGGGAACACCGGGGAGCTGTTTTTT. Translating gives CASSGLAGGNTGELFF.

The rearrangement links TRBV9 to TRBJ2-3, with 9 bases lining up with TRBD1. Germline lookup yields CDR1 SGDLS and CDR2 YYNGEE. V was pared by 3 bases and J by 2 bases, with 13 bases of the junction left unmatched. The CDR3 spans 18 residues. CDR3: CASSATGGSPSFTDTQYF. The CDR3 DNA reads as TGTGCCAGCAGCGCAACAGGGGGCTCACCCTCCTTCACAGATACGCAGTATTTT.

The CDR3, as DNA: TGTGCCAGCAGCAAAGCTCTCGGGAGCTACGAGCAGTACTTC. Encoded protein: CASSKALGSYEQYF. The rearrangement uses TRBV21-1 and TRBJ2-7; the table's TRBD2 call for D was not verified on the DNA. TRBV21-1 corresponds to a pseudogene. The CDR3 contains 14 residues.

The table lists this clone with a count of one. The chain links TRBV24-1 to TRBJ1-2; TRBD1 matches 10 bases. The CDR3 has 16 amino acids. CDR1 KGHDR and CDR2 SFDVKD come from the germline V gene. J was trimmed by 7 bases and V by 3 bases; bases with no gene match: 10. CDR3 residues: CATSDPHGQGEVGYTF. The CDR3, as DNA: TGTGCCACCAGTGATCCCCACGGACAGGGGGAAGTTGGCTACACCTTC.

This clone was recorded only once. The rearrangement links TRBV18 to TRBJ1-1; 10 positions match TRBD1. The germline V gene encodes CDR1 KGHSH and CDR2 LQKENI. This CDR3 comprises 15 residues. V was pared by 5 bases and J by 4 bases, with 7 bases of the junction left unmatched. The CDR3 sequence: CASSKRRTGGTEAFF. The CDR3 nucleotides read TGTGCCAGCTCAAAACGAAGGACAGGGGGCACTGAAGCTTTCTTT.

The chain joins TRBV7-3 to TRBJ2-3; 8 bases map to TRBD2. V gave up 3 bases and J gave up 0 bases; unmatched junction bases: 5. Looked up from germline, CDR1 is SGHTA and CDR2 is FQGTGA. This CDR3 spans 16 amino acids. CDR3 sequence (DNA): TGTGCCAGCAGCTTGGTAGCGGGATATAGCACAGATACGCAGTATTTT. Translating gives CASSLVAGYSTDTQYF.